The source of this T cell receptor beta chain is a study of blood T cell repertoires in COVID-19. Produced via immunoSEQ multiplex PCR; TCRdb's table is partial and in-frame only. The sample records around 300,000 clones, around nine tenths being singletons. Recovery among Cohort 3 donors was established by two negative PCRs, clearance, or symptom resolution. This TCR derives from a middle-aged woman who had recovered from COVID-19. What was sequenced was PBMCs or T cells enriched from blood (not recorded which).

The DNA for the CDR3 is TGCAGCGTGGTTTTGGGGACAGGGGTTACTCAGCCCCAGCATTTT. Protein: CSVVLGTGVTQPQHF. The chain is built from TRBV29-1 and TRBJ1-5; 10 positions agree with TRBD1. From germline, CDR1 is SQVTM and CDR2 ANQGSEA. The CDR3 totals 15 residues. After removal of 6 bases from V and 6 bases from J, the junction contained 11 bases not matched to a gene. Combining the CDR3 with reference TRBV29-1 and TRBJ1-5 gives the whole variable domain SAVISQKPSRDICQRGTSLTIQCQVDSQVTMMFWYRQQPGQSLTLIATANQGSEATYESGFVIDKFPISRPNLTFSTLTVSNMSPEDSSIYLCSVVLGTGVTQPQHFGDGTRLSIL.